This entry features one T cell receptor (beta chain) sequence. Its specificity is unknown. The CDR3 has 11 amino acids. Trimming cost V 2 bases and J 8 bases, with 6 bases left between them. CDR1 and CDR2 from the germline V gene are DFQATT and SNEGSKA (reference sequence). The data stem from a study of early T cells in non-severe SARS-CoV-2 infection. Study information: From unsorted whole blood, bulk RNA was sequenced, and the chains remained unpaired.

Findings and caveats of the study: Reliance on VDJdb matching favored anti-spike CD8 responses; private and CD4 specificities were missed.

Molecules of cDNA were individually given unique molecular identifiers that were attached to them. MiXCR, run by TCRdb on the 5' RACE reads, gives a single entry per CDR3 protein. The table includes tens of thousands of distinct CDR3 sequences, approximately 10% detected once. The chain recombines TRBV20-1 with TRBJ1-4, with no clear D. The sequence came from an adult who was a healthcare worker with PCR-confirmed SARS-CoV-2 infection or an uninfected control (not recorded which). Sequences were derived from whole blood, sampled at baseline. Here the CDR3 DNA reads TGCAGTGCTAGAATTGGGGAAAAACTGTTTTTT. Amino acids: CSARIGEKLFF.